This entry describes one TCR beta chain. Using immunoSEQ multiplex PCR, the repertoire was profiled, and TCRdb retains in-frame clones only, with some absent. The sample has some 150,000 clones; roughly 80% are singletons. The V gene lost 6 bases and the J gene lost 4 bases, with 15 bases spanning the gap. Germline values: CDR1 MDHEN, CDR2 SYDVKM. This CDR3 spans 14 amino acids. This sample is part of a study of blood T cell repertoires in COVID-19. The rearrangement joins TRBV28 to TRBJ1-2; maybe TRBD1 (6 bases). The TCR sequence derives from a human donor in a cohort sampled during active COVID-19. The sample was peripheral blood. The DNA for the CDR3 is TGTGCCAGCAGCTTACAGGGTCGGACCTATGGCTACACCTTC. This codes for CASSLQGRTYGYTF.